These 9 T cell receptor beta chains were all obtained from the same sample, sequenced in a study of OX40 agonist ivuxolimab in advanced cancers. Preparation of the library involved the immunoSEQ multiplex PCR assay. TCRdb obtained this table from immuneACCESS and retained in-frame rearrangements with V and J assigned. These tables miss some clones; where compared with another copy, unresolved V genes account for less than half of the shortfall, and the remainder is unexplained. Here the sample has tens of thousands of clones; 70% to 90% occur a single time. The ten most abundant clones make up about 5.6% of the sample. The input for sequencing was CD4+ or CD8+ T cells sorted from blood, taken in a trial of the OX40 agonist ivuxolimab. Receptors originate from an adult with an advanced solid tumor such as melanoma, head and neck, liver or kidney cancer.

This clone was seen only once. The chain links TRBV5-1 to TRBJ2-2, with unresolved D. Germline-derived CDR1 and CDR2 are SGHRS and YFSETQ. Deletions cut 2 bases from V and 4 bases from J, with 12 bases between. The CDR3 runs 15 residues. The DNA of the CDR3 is TGCGCCAGCAGCTTCTGGCAGAGGTCCACCGGGGAGCTGTTTTTT. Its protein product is CASSFWQRSTGELFF.

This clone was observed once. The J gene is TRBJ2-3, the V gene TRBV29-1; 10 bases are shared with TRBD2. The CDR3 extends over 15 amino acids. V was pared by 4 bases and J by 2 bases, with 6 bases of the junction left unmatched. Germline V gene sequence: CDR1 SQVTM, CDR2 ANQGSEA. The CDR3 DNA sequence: TGCAGCGTTGTTCTGAGCGGGAGGGCCACAGATACGCAGTATTTT. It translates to CSVVLSGRATDTQYF.

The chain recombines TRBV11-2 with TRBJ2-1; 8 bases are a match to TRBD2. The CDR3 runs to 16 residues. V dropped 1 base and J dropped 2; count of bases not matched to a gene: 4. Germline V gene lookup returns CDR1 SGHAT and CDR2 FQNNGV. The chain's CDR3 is CASSLVAGGTYNEQFF. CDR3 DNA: TGTGCCAGCAGCTTAGTTGCGGGAGGAACCTACAATGAGCAGTTCTTC. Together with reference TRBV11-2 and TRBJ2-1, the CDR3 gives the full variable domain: EAGVAQSPRYKIIEKRQSVAFWCNPISGHATLYWYQQILGQGPKLLIQFQNNGVVDDSQLPKDRFSAERLKGVDSTLKIQPAKLEDSAVYLCASSLVAGGTYNEQFFGPGTRLTVL.

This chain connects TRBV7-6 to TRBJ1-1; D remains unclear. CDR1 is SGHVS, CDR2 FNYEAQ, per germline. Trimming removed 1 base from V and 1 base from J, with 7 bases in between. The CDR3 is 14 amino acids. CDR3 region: CASSLERWNTEAFF. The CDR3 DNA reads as TGTGCCAGCAGCTTAGAACGGTGGAACACTGAAGCTTTCTTT.

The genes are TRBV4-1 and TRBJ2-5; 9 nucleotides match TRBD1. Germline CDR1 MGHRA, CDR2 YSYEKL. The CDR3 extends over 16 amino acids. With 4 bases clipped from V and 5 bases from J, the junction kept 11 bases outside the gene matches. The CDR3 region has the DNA TGCGCCAGCAGCCGCTCCGGGACAGGGATGGAGGAGACCCAGTACTTC. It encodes CASSRSGTGMEETQYF.

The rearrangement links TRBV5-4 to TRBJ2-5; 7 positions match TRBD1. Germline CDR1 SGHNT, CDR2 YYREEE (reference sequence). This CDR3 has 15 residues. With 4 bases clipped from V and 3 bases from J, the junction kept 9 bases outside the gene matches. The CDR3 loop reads CASSRDSTTEETQYF. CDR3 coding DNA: TGTGCCAGCAGCCGGGACAGCACTACCGAAGAGACCCAGTACTTC.

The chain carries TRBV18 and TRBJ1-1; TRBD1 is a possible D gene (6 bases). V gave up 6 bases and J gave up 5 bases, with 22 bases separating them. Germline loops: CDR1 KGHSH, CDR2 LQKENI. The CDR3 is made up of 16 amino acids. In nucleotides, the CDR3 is TGTGCCAGCTCCCCCGTACAGGGTGTAGATCGGACTGAAGCTTTCTTT. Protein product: CASSPVQGVDRTEAFF.

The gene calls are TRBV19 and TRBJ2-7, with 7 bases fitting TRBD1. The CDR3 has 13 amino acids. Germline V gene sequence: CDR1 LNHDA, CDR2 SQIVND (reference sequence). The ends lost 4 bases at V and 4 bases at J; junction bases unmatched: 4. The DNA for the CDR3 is TGTGCCAGTAGTAAGACAGGGCGTTACGAGCAGTACTTC. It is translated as CASSKTGRYEQYF.

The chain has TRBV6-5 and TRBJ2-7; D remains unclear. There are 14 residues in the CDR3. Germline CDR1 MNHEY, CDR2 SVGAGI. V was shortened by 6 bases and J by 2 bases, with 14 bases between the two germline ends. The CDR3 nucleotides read TGTGCCAGCAGCCCCGATCTTAATACCTACGAGCAGTACTTC. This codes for CASSPDLNTYEQYF.